This entry is about one T cell receptor beta chain. It has no known antigen specificity. Base-call qualities are not available, and no considerably larger clone is one nucleotide away. The meaning of the sample's time point label: cycle 1 day 1 (C1D1), immediately before nivolumab initiation. Relapse after autologous stem cell transplantation had occurred in all trial patients, and cohorts A, B and C were distinguished by prior brentuximab vedotin exposure. The trial cohort was composed of about 60 patients with relapsed/refractory classical Hodgkin lymphoma, for whom complete response, partial response or progressive disease was recorded as best overall response. In the multi-cohort phase II CheckMate 205 trial, trial patients received single-agent nivolumab. An independent review committee assessed best overall response by applying the 2007 International Working Group response criteria. Trial PBMCs were obtained immediately prior to nivolumab initiation (C1D1) and on therapy at cycle 2 day 1 and cycle 4 day 1. Peripheral blood was collected in 8 mL Vacutainer Cell Preparation Tubes, from which PBMCs were isolated by centrifugation and then cryopreserved.

The data were obtained in a study of PD-1 blockade in classical Hodgkin lymphoma (TCRdb year 2020). Some background on the complete study: Nivolumab dosing was 3 mg/kg intravenously every 2 weeks, continuing until either disease progression or unacceptable toxicity. The study used TCR beta sequencing and CyTOF to define a peripheral blood immune signature of response to PD-1 blockade in classical Hodgkin lymphoma.

The paper as a whole reports these results and caveats: Baseline diversity similar to that of newly diagnosed patients was observed in trial patients achieving complete response, whereas significantly lower diversity was observed in partial responders and progressors. Only a single clinical trial cohort was studied, and what caused the repertoire differences, possibly disease activity or prior therapy, remained undefined. Baseline TCR diversity was reported to be lower in newly diagnosed patients than in healthy donors and to be lower still in relapsed/refractory patients. Patients starting nivolumab less than 1 year after ASCT had lower diversity and were excluded from later analyses to avoid confounding by immune reconstitution. CD4+ but not CD8+ TCR diversity rose significantly by C4D1 (p=0.0027 vs p=0.16), most apparent in complete responders (p=0.02).

Taken from cysteine to phenylalanine, the CDR3 has 15 residues. Here the CDR3 DNA is all that survives: 45 bases in frame from base 1. Relative to germline, V is 0 bases shorter and J is 6 bases shorter, with 14 bases between their ends. CDR1 SGHRS and CDR2 YFSETQ are derived from the germline V gene. Genomic DNA was isolated using the Qiagen DNeasy kit from unsorted PBMCs as well as from negatively selected CD4+ and CD8+ fractions. TCR beta CDR3 regions were subjected to amplification by immunoSEQ multiplex PCR with primers that anneal to V and J segments. A synthetic immune receptor repertoire was used to minimize amplification bias, and any remaining bias was removed computationally after sequencing. Turning to the authors' computational methods: Repertoire diversity was quantified as the Shannon entropy index using custom Python scripts. Unsorted, CD4+ and CD8+ repertoires were analyzed separately, except in combined analyses where CD4+ and CD8+ sequences were merged in silico. Clonal expansion was defined as a frequency increase of at least 2-fold after treatment compared with C1D1, and clones undetected at baseline were assigned a pseudocount of 0.5. Clones with 0 or 1 copy at C1D1 were classified as singleton clones, and clones with 2 or more copies were classified as non-singleton clones. By matching protein sequences in sorted samples from the same patient, clones expanded in unsorted samples were annotated as CD4+, CD8+ or unknown. Wilcoxon tests on paired samples were used to test diversity changes from C1D1 to C4D1. As stored in TCRdb, this immuneACCESS dataset retains in-frame rearrangements with V and J assigned. A fraction of the clones does not appear; measured against another copy, unresolved V genes explain less than half of the discrepancy, and the remainder lacks a known reason. That table gives V, J and clone size, and the DNA gave D and trimming. The sample records tens of thousands of clones, over 70% of which are singletons. The ten largest clones take up around 15% of the sample.

The source is a human donor with classical Hodgkin lymphoma. The sequencing here drew on peripheral blood mononuclear cells (PBMCs), taken at baseline. This receptor chain uses TRBV5-1 and TRBJ2-3, with an unclear D gene assignment. The nucleotide sequence reads TGCGCCAGCAGCTTGGCCGGGCCCCAAGGGGATACGCAGTATTTT. It specifies CASSLAGPQGDTQYF.